Presented here are 18 T cell receptor beta chains from one specimen sequenced in a study of beta chain features in type 1 diabetes. TCRB transcripts that were expressed got sequenced, as all of the isolated RNA had been reverse transcribed. TCRdb's table, derived via immunoSEQ multiplex PCR, lists solely in-frame clones and lacks some. This sample has about 320,000 clones, with less than 15% found just once. Sequenced material: central memory CD4+ T cells from blood. These receptors were collected from a man aged 30-40 years in good health.

This clone was observed a few times. The chain recombines TRBV9 with TRBJ2-1; D perhaps matches TRBD2 (6 bases). Germline lookup yields CDR1 SGDLS and CDR2 YYNGEE. This CDR3 has 11 residues. V gave up 5 bases and J gave up 16 bases, with 16 bases separating them. The CDR3 DNA follows: TGTGCCAGCAGTGGCGGGACGCCTGGATTCTTC. It yields the protein CASSGGTPGFF.

In its sample, this clone was seen many times. The J gene is TRBJ2-3, the V gene TRBV4-3, with 8 bases lining up with TRBD2. The CDR3 length is 20 residues. Germline lookup yields CDR1 LGHNA and CDR2 YSLEER. J lost 0 bases, V lost 0 bases, and 14 bases had no gene match. CDR3 in amino acids: CASSQEPPQRGFSSTDTQYF. The CDR3 DNA reads as TGCGCCAGCAGCCAAGAGCCCCCTCAGCGGGGGTTTTCTAGCACAGATACGCAGTATTTT.

The chain carries TRBV19 and TRBJ2-1; 8 nucleotides match TRBD1. The germline CDR1 and CDR2 sequences are LNHDA and SQIVND (reference sequence). V was clipped by 5 bases and J by 0 bases; unmatched bases: 6. This CDR3 comprises 16 residues. CDR3 residues: CASSPQGASSYNEQFF. Written as DNA, the CDR3 is TGTGCCAGTAGTCCCCAGGGGGCCAGCTCCTACAATGAGCAGTTCTTC.

The chain uses TRBV2 and TRBJ1-2; D unresolved. The V gene's germline CDR1 is SNHLY and CDR2 FYNNEI. V gave up 4 bases and J gave up 4 bases, with 7 bases separating them. This CDR3 comprises 12 residues. This CDR3 is CASSGDGYGYTF. The CDR3 nucleotides are TGTGCCAGCAGTGGAGATGGCTATGGCTACACCTTC.

V and J are TRBV7-9 and TRBJ1-4; no clear D gene. CDR3 length: 13 amino acids. Germline values: CDR1 SEHNR, CDR2 FQNEAQ (reference sequence). Trimming cost V 3 bases and J 5 bases, with 7 bases left between them. The CDR3 DNA reads TGTGCCAGCAGCTTCGGGCAAAATGAAAAACTGTTTTTT. Its protein product is CASSFGQNEKLFF.

V and J are TRBV7-2 and TRBJ2-7, with D possibly matching TRBD1 (6 bases). The CDR3 extends over 15 amino acids. V shed 5 bases and J shed 2 bases, with 16 bases lying between them. The germline V gene has CDR1 SGHTA and CDR2 FQGNSA. The CDR3 reads CASSPDSGTTYEQYF. The CDR3 DNA reads as TGTGCCAGCAGCCCAGACTCCGGGACAACCTACGAGCAGTACTTC.

This clone was detected only a few times. This rearrangement joins TRBV5-6 to TRBJ1-3, with D hard to call. The CDR3 spans 17 residues. Trimming removed 0 bases from V and 4 bases from J, with 17 bases in between. From germline, CDR1 is SGHDT and CDR2 YYEEEE. CDR3 residues: CASSLGGIALGGNTIYF. The DNA of the CDR3 is TGTGCCAGCAGCTTGGGCGGGATAGCCTTGGGCGGAAACACCATATATTTT.

There are a few counts of this clone. V is TRBV2 and J is TRBJ1-1; D remains ambiguous. The CDR3 covers 15 residues. V shed 7 bases and J shed 1 base, with 16 bases lying between them. CDR1 is SNHLY and CDR2 is FYNNEI in the germline V gene. CDR3 residues: CASNFGPERNTEAFF. CDR3 DNA sequence: TGTGCCAGCAACTTCGGTCCAGAGAGGAACACTGAAGCTTTCTTT.

In the case of this clone: A read error may produce the germline difference seen at one junction end. V gene TRBV4-1 combines with J gene TRBJ2-1, with TRBD1 identical over 8 bases. The CDR3 totals 15 residues. CDR1 is MGHRA and CDR2 is YSYEKL in the germline V gene. The CDR3 DNA reads TGCGCCAGCAGCCAAGAGATTGCTCCTTGGGACAGGACTCTCTTC. Protein product: CASSQEIAPWDRTLF.

This clone has only a few counts. The CDR3 is CASSSGQGITQPQHF. The CDR3 region has the DNA TGTGCCAGCAGCTCCGGACAGGGGATTACTCAGCCCCAGCATTTT. This chain uses TRBV28 with TRBJ1-5; 9 bases match TRBD1. Per the germline V gene, CDR1 is MDHEN and CDR2 is SYDVKM. The junction had 9 bases not matched to a gene; V was cut back by 6 bases and J by 6 bases. The CDR3 has 15 amino acids.

The chain is built from TRBV7-8 and TRBJ1-1; D is undetermined. The CDR3 spans 15 residues. Trimming took off 0 bases at V and 3 bases at J, with 11 bases between the two ends. Per the germline V gene, CDR1 is SGHVS and CDR2 is FQNEAQ. The CDR3 region is CASSLAPDTYTEAFF. DNA for the CDR3: TGTGCCAGCAGCTTAGCGCCAGACACTTACACTGAAGCTTTCTTT.

This clone was found a few times. In DNA form, the CDR3 reads TGTGCCAGCATGGGGGGGGAGGCTGGAAACACCATATATTTT. This codes for CASMGGEAGNTIYF. The genes are TRBV10-3 and TRBJ1-3, with D possibly being TRBD1 (5 bases). The germline gives CDR1 ENHRY, CDR2 SYGVKD. V lost 10 bases and J lost 2, with 15 bases in between. CDR3 size: 14 residues.

This clone was observed many times. This chain uses TRBV2 with TRBJ2-7, with 14 nucleotides matching TRBD2. CDR1 is SNHLY and CDR2 is FYNNEI in the germline V gene. Trimming at V came to 6 bases and at J to 5 bases, leaving 9 bases not matched to a gene. This CDR3 is 16 amino acids long. The CDR3 region is CASRILPGLAGDEQYV. CDR3 nucleotides: TGTGCCAGCAGGATACTCCCGGGACTAGCGGGAGACGAGCAGTACGTC.

The rearrangement links TRBV27 to TRBJ2-7; D might be TRBD2 (5 bases). This CDR3 comprises 13 residues. The germline V gene has CDR1 MNHEY and CDR2 SMNVEV (reference sequence). V was pared by 4 bases and J by 3 bases, with 10 bases between. The CDR3 spells CASSSEVYYEQYF. CDR3 DNA: TGTGCCAGCAGTTCGGAGGTGTACTACGAGCAGTACTTC.

The chain recombines TRBV11-3 with TRBJ2-5, with 10 bases identical to TRBD1. The CDR3 extends over 14 amino acids. V lost 3 bases, J lost 7 bases, and 5 bases stayed unmatched. Germline assignment: CDR1 SGHNT and CDR2 YENEEA. CDR3 sequence reads: CASSLGQGLGTQYF. For the CDR3, the DNA is TGTGCCAGCAGCTTGGGACAGGGGTTGGGGACCCAGTACTTC.

The rearrangement uses TRBV10-3 and TRBJ2-5, with TRBD2 identical over 9 bases. The V segment lost 10 bases and the J segment 4 bases; nucleotides outside the gene matches: 10. The CDR3 consists of 14 residues. CDR1 is ENHRY and CDR2 is SYGVKD in the germline V gene. Here the CDR3 reads CATGEAGGRETQYF. CDR3 nucleotides: TGTGCCACAGGGGAAGCGGGGGGCAGAGAGACCCAGTACTTC.

The sample holds one count of this clone. The chain recombines TRBV4-3 with TRBJ1-1; 8 bases agree with TRBD1. This CDR3 has 17 amino acids. J lost 0 bases, V lost 4 bases, and 10 bases had no gene match. Looked up from germline, CDR1 is LGHNA and CDR2 is YSLEER. The CDR3 sequence: CASSLLRGGQVNTEAFF. CDR3 coding DNA: TGCGCCAGCAGCCTCTTAAGGGGGGGACAGGTGAACACTGAAGCTTTCTTT.

This clone was seen a few times. The chain has TRBV11-3 and TRBJ2-5; possibly TRBD2 for D (5 bases). Germline CDR1 is SGHNT and CDR2 is YENEEA. Trimming removed 1 base from V and 8 bases from J, with 14 bases in between. The CDR3 sequence is 14 residues long. As DNA, the CDR3 is TGTGCCAGCAGCTTAGTGACTACGACCCGTACCCAGTACTTC. This translates into CASSLVTTTRTQYF.